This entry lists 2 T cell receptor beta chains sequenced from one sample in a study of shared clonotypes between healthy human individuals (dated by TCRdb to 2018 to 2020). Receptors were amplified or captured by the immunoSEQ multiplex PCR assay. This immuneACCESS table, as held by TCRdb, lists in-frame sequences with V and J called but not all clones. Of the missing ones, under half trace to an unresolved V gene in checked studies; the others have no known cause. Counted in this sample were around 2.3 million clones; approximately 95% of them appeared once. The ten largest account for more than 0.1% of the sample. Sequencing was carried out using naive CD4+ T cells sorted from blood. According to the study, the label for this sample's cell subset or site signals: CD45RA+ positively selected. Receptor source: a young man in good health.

DNA for the CDR3: TGTGCCACCAGCAGAGATAGGGGGCACTCTGGAAACACCATATATTTT. It specifies CATSRDRGHSGNTIYF. The J gene is TRBJ1-3, the V gene TRBV15, with 7 bases aligning to TRBD1. The CDR3 covers 16 residues. Germline CDR1 LNHNV, CDR2 YYDKDF (reference sequence). J was trimmed by 0 bases and V by 0 bases; bases with no gene match: 2.

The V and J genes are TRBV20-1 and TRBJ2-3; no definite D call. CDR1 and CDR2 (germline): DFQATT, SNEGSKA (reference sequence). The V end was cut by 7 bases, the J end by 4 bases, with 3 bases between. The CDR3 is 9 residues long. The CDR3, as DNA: TGCAGTGACGCAGATACGCAGTATTTT. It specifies CSDADTQYF.